The 21 T cell receptor beta chains in this list originate from one sample, sequenced in a study of blood T cells in healthy people across ages. Together with a sample-barcoded 5' primer, a J-beta primer mix was included in a second PCR lasting roughly 6 to 12 cycles. TCRdb re-analysed the 5' RACE reads in MiXCR, keeping a single row per CDR3 protein. The sample yields fewer than 2 million distinct CDR3 sequences, about 39% seen once. The material sequenced was blood. The receptors were sampled from a human donor in good health.

This clonotype was seen more than once but under ten times. This rearrangement joins TRBV12-3 or TRBV12-4 to TRBJ2-1; perhaps D is TRBD1 or TRBD2 (5 bases each). The CDR3 is made up of 13 amino acids. V lost 4 bases and J lost 4, with 8 bases in between. This chain's CDR3 is CASSSWGYNEQFF. The DNA of the CDR3 is TGTGCCAGCAGTTCCTGGGGGTACAATGAGCAGTTCTTC.

CDR3 in amino acids: CASSATGTINYGYTF. In DNA form, the CDR3 reads TGTGCCAGCAGCGCCACAGGGACCATCAACTATGGCTACACCTTC. The chain carries TRBV9 and TRBJ1-2, with a tentative D call TRBD1 (6 bases). V was trimmed by 3 bases and J by 2 bases, leaving 14 bases between them. The germline V gene has CDR1 SGDLS and CDR2 YYNGEE. CDR3 length: 15 amino acids.

The chain is built from TRBV29-1 and TRBJ1-2; tentative D call: TRBD1 (6 bases). CDR3 size: 14 residues. Germline assignment: CDR1 SQVTM and CDR2 ANQGSEA. With 3 bases removed from V and 4 bases from J, the gap between germline ends came to 15 bases. The CDR3 DNA reads TGCAGCGTTGATATCCGGGGGCGGCTCTATGGCTACACCTTC. Translation: CSVDIRGRLYGYTF.

The V call is TRBV14, the J call TRBJ1-2, with D uncertain. V was shortened by 1 base and J by 4 bases, with 7 bases between the two germline ends. This CDR3 has 13 residues. Germline V CDR1 and CDR2: SGHDN, FVKESK. CDR3 protein: CASSQVRGYGYTF. CDR3 nucleotides: TGTGCCAGCAGCCAAGTTAGAGGCTATGGCTACACCTTC.

This clonotype was counted between two and nine times. The V gene is TRBV7-6, the J gene TRBJ2-1; D not certain. V was pared by 5 bases and J by 9 bases, with 14 bases between. CDR3 length: 13 residues. CDR1 is SGHVS and CDR2 is FNYEAQ in the germline V gene. The DNA for the CDR3 is TGTGCCAGCAGCCCCACGGCCACCGGTGAGCAGTTCTTC. The encoded protein is CASSPTATGEQFF.

The chain uses TRBV7-2 and TRBJ2-1; D unresolved. V was cut by 8 bases and J by 2 bases, with 10 bases left in between. CDR1 and CDR2 from the germline V gene are SGHTA and FQGNSA. This CDR3 has 13 amino acids. In nucleotides, the CDR3 is TGTGCCAGCGGCCTCATACCCTACAATGAGCAGTTCTTC. Its protein product is CASGLIPYNEQFF.

The chain combines TRBV18 with TRBJ1-1; D unresolved. The CDR3 consists of 15 residues. Germline V lookup: CDR1 KGHSH, CDR2 LQKENI. The germline V and J ends were trimmed by 6 bases and 2 bases, with 16 bases remaining between them. CDR3 in DNA: TGTGCCAGCTCGCGCCCTACATCTCTTAACACTGAAGCTTTCTTT. This sequence encodes CASSRPTSLNTEAFF.

This chain connects TRBV7-3 to TRBJ2-7; no firm D call. The CDR3 runs 13 residues. With 3 bases removed from V and 5 bases from J, the gap between germline ends came to 11 bases. Germline V gives CDR1 SGHTA, CDR2 FQGTGA. The CDR3: CASSFSPINEQYF. The CDR3, as DNA: TGTGCCAGCAGCTTTTCCCCAATCAACGAGCAGTACTTC.

This chain connects TRBV12-3 or TRBV12-4 to TRBJ1-4; no firm D call. CDR3 length: 17 amino acids. V lost 4 bases to trimming and J lost 0 bases, with 15 bases between them. CDR3 protein: CASSSKTPLATNEKLFF. The CDR3 DNA sequence: TGTGCCAGCAGTTCAAAGACACCGCTCGCAACTAATGAAAAACTGTTTTTT.

Worth noting for this clonotype: A much more abundant neighbour one base away suggests this may be a read error. J is TRBJ2-1 and V is TRBV20-1; D may match TRBD1 or TRBD2 (5 bases each). V was trimmed by 0 bases and J by 2 bases, leaving 8 bases between them. Germline V CDR1 and CDR2: DFQATT, SNEGSKA (reference sequence). The CDR3 is made up of 14 amino acids. The CDR3, as DNA: TGCAGTGCTAGAGAGGGGGAGCCCTACAATGAGCAGTTCTTC. The encoded protein is CSAREGEPYNEQFF.

J is TRBJ1-4 and V is TRBV7-9; TRBD1 agrees at 9 bases. The CDR3 length is 17 residues. Germline V CDR1 and CDR2: SEHNR, FQNEAQ (reference sequence). Trimming cost V 1 base and J 0 bases; bases outside gene matches: 3. Written as DNA, the CDR3 is TGTGCCAGCAGCTTAGGACAGGGGGAGGCAACTAATGAAAAACTGTTTTTT. Its protein product is CASSLGQGEATNEKLFF. The full variable domain, with the rest looked up from reference TRBV7-9 and TRBJ1-4, is DTGVSQNPRHKITKRGQNVTFRCDPISEHNRLYWYRQTLGQGPEFLTYFQNEAQLEKSRLLSDRFSAERPKGSFSTLEIQRTEQGDSAMYLCASSLGQGEATNEKLFFGSGTQLSVL.

This clonotype was seen a few times. This chain uses TRBV7-6 with TRBJ1-2, with D unresolved. This CDR3 is built from 14 residues. Germline values: CDR1 SGHVS, CDR2 FNYEAQ. V dropped 5 bases and J dropped 6 bases, with 16 bases sitting between them. CDR3 in amino acids: CASSRYSMGNGYTF. The CDR3 DNA is TGTGCCAGCAGCAGATATTCTATGGGGAATGGCTACACCTTC. Filled out from reference TRBV7-6 and TRBJ1-2, the complete variable domain reads GAGVSQSPRYKVTKRGQDVALRCDPISGHVSLYWYRQALGQGPEFLTYFNYEAQQDKSGLPNDRFSAERPEGSISTLTIQRTEQRDSAMYRCASSRYSMGNGYTFGSGTRLTVV.

V is TRBV6-2 or TRBV6-3 and J is TRBJ2-7, with 8 bases lining up with TRBD2. Germline CDR1 reads MNHEY; CDR2 reads SVGEGT. The CDR3 runs 15 residues. J lost 2 bases, V lost 5 bases, and 8 bases had no gene match. CDR3 in DNA: TGTGCCAGCAGTAGAGCGGGGGTTACAGCCTACGAGCAGTACTTC. Its protein product is CASSRAGVTAYEQYF.

This clonotype was recorded a few times. The CDR3 region has the DNA TGCAGCGTCCGGGACGCAGACCAAACGCACTATGGCTACACCTTC. It encodes CSVRDADQTHYGYTF. The V call is TRBV29-1, the J call TRBJ1-2; tentatively, D is TRBD1 (5 bases). The germline V gene encodes CDR1 SQVTM and CDR2 ANQGSEA. The CDR3 covers 15 residues. Trimming took off 6 bases at V and 3 bases at J, with 20 bases between the two ends.

This rearrangement joins TRBV7-6 to TRBJ2-1; D is perhaps TRBD1 (6 bases). The germline V gene has CDR1 SGHVS and CDR2 FNYEAQ. This CDR3 contains 16 residues. The V gene lost 0 bases and the J gene lost 5 bases, with 14 bases spanning the gap. This CDR3 reads CASSLAPNRDNNEQFF. CDR3 in DNA: TGTGCCAGCAGCTTAGCTCCGAACAGGGATAACAATGAGCAGTTCTTC. Combining the CDR3 with reference TRBV7-6 and TRBJ2-1 gives the whole variable domain GAGVSQSPRYKVTKRGQDVALRCDPISGHVSLYWYRQALGQGPEFLTYFNYEAQQDKSGLPNDRFSAERPEGSISTLTIQRTEQRDSAMYRCASSLAPNRDNNEQFFGPGTRLTVL.

V and J are TRBV6-2 or TRBV6-3 and TRBJ2-1; 8 bases are a match to TRBD1. The CDR3 spans 13 residues. V lost 2 bases and J lost 8; bases outside the gene matches: 2. Germline CDR1 and CDR2: MNHEY and SVGEGT. CDR3 nucleotides: TGTGCCAGCAGTTACCAGGGGGCAGATGAGCAGTTCTTC. It specifies CASSYQGADEQFF.

The chain uses TRBV18 and TRBJ2-1, with D unresolved. The CDR3 sequence is 12 residues long. The germline V gene has CDR1 KGHSH and CDR2 LQKENI. The V gene lost 2 bases and the J gene lost 7 bases, with 6 bases spanning the gap. The CDR3 region is CASSPKRNEQFF. The CDR3 DNA reads TGTGCCAGCTCACCAAAGAGGAATGAGCAGTTCTTC.

The chain recombines TRBV20-1 with TRBJ1-6; a possible D gene is TRBD1 (6 bases). Trimming stripped 0 bases from V and 5 bases from J, with 8 bases between. Germline V gives CDR1 DFQATT, CDR2 SNEGSKA (reference sequence). The CDR3 has 14 residues. For the CDR3, the DNA is TGCAGTGCTAGAGACAGGGGAAATAATTCACCCCTCCACTTT. This codes for CSARDRGNNSPLHF.

V gene TRBV29-1 combines with J gene TRBJ1-1; perhaps TRBD1 as D (5 bases). Germline V lookup: CDR1 SQVTM, CDR2 ANQGSEA. Trimming removed 6 bases from V and 2 bases from J, with 16 bases in between. The CDR3 totals 14 residues. The CDR3 here is CSVLSLRGNTEAFF. The CDR3 DNA reads TGCAGCGTACTCTCTCTGAGGGGTAACACTGAAGCTTTCTTT.

The V call is TRBV29-1, the J call TRBJ1-2; 7 bases align to TRBD1. The CDR3 length is 11 residues. Losses at the gene ends were 7 bases for V and 7 bases for J; bases not matched to a gene: 6. Germline V gene sequence: CDR1 SQVTM, CDR2 ANQGSEA. DNA of the CDR3: TGCAGCGACGACAGGGAAATTGGCTACACCTTC. The encoded protein is CSDDREIGYTF.

This clonotype came up a few times. This rearrangement joins TRBV15 to TRBJ1-5; D is undetermined. Deletions cut 3 bases from V and 0 bases from J, with 15 bases between. This CDR3 contains 17 residues. Germline V gene lookup returns CDR1 LNHNV and CDR2 YYDKDF (reference sequence). CDR3 nucleotides: TGTGCCACCAGCAGTTACCTTGAAGGGTATAGCAATCAGCCCCAGCATTTT. Its translation is CATSSYLEGYSNQPQHF. The whole variable domain, filled in from reference TRBV15 and TRBJ1-5, reads DAMVIQNPRYQVTQFGKPVTLSCSQTLNHNVMYWYQQKSSQAPKLLFHYYDKDFNNEADTPDNFQSRRPNTSFCFLDIRSPGLGDTAMYLCATSSYLEGYSNQPQHFGDGTRLSIL.